The rows below give T cell receptor beta chains drawn from one sample of a study of blood T cell repertoires in COVID-19. TCRdb's table, derived via immunoSEQ multiplex PCR, lists solely in-frame clones and lacks some. Found here are about 300,000 clones, roughly nine tenths of them singletons; the top ten hold 4.5% to 7%. Sequencing was carried out using PBMCs or T cells enriched from blood (not recorded which). These receptors originate from a woman in her twenties or thirties who had recovered from COVID-19. The CDR3 runs from the conserved cysteine through the conserved F or W. The order of the fields is V gene, J gene, D gene, clone size, CDR3 protein, CDR3 DNA. A D gene is named only where the DNA matches it firmly. A clone size is listed for some rows: how often the clone was seen (once, few, many), or a class if it is expanded.

V: TRBV7-3; J: TRBJ2-7; D: NA; size: NA; CDR3: CASSLRSGEGYEQYF; DNA: TGTGCCAGCAGCTTAAGGTCAGGGGAGGGCTACGAGCAGTACTTC
V: TRBV15; J: TRBJ2-5; D: TRBD2; size: NA; CDR3: CATSRDPGGVLETQYF; DNA: TGTGCCACCAGCAGAGATCCCGGGGGGGTCCTGGAGACCCAGTACTTC
V: TRBV28; J: TRBJ1-4; D: NA; size: NA; CDR3: CASSFTGTNEKLFF; DNA: TGTGCCAGCAGTTTCACGGGAACTAATGAAAAACTGTTTTTT
V: TRBV5-4; J: TRBJ1-1; D: NA; size: NA; CDR3: CASSFPIGVGGTEAFF; DNA: TGTGCCAGCAGCTTCCCGATCGGGGTGGGGGGGACTGAAGCTTTCTTT
V: TRBV27; J: TRBJ1-2; D: NA; size: NA; CDR3: CASSWGQASSNYGYTF; DNA: TGTGCCAGCAGTTGGGGACAAGCTAGCTCTAACTATGGCTACACCTTC
V: TRBV5-1; J: TRBJ2-1; D: TRBD2; size: NA; CDR3: CASAPGGSYNEQFF; DNA: TGCGCCAGCGCCCCGGGGGGGTCCTACAATGAGCAGTTCTTC
V: TRBV5-6; J: TRBJ1-2; D: NA; size: once; CDR3: CASSLNGRVASGYTF; DNA: TGTGCCAGCAGCTTGAACGGCAGGGTTGCAAGTGGCTACACCTTC
V: TRBV16; J: TRBJ1-6; D: TRBD1; size: NA; CDR3: CASSQWDRNNSPLHF; DNA: TGTGCCAGCAGCCAATGGGACAGAAATAATTCACCCCTCCACTTT
V: TRBV19; J: TRBJ2-2; D: NA; size: NA; CDR3: CASSDSGLTGELFF; DNA: TGTGCCAGTAGTGACTCCGGCCTCACCGGGGAGCTGTTTTTT
V: TRBV7-9; J: TRBJ2-7; D: NA; size: NA; CDR3: CAIDDSDSYEQYF; DNA: TGTGCCATCGACGACAGCGACTCCTACGAGCAGTACTTC
V: TRBV5-4; J: TRBJ2-7; D: NA; size: few; CDR3: CASTTTGSGEQYF; DNA: TGTGCCAGCACCACCACAGGGTCTGGGGAGCAGTACTTC
V: TRBV2; J: TRBJ1-2; D: NA; size: few; CDR3: CASSEAAGFYGYTF; DNA: TGTGCCAGCAGTGAAGCGGCAGGGTTCTATGGCTACACCTTC
V: TRBV5-1; J: TRBJ1-1; D: NA; size: NA; CDR3: CASSLAAGNTEAFF; DNA: TGCGCCAGCAGCTTGGCCGCCGGGAACACTGAAGCTTTCTTT
V: TRBV11-2; J: TRBJ2-3; D: TRBD2; size: NA; CDR3: CASSSPLAGITDTQYF; DNA: TGTGCCAGCAGCTCCCCGCTAGCGGGGATCACAGATACGCAGTATTTT
V: TRBV27; J: TRBJ1-2; D: NA; size: NA; CDR3: CASSLSGGLDYGYTF; DNA: TGTGCCAGCAGTTTATCAGGGGGTCTCGACTATGGCTACACCTTC
V: TRBV7-3; J: TRBJ1-1; D: NA; size: NA; CDR3: CASSLGGTNTEAFF; DNA: TGTGCCAGCAGCTTGGGCGGGACGAACACTGAAGCTTTCTTT
V: TRBV7-8; J: TRBJ1-1; D: NA; size: NA; CDR3: CASSLQNTEAFF; DNA: TGTGCCAGCAGCCTCCAGAACACTGAAGCTTTCTTT
V: TRBV19; J: TRBJ1-2; D: NA; size: NA; CDR3: CASSGDSNYGYTF; DNA: TGTGCCAGTAGTGGGGACTCTAACTATGGCTACACCTTC
V: TRBV9; J: TRBJ1-5; D: TRBD1; size: once; CDR3: CASSDTGGNQPQHF; DNA: TGTGCCAGCAGCGATACAGGGGGCAATCAGCCCCAGCATTTT
V: TRBV5-1; J: TRBJ1-6; D: TRBD1; size: NA; CDR3: CASSGTGGLQGSPLHF; DNA: TGCGCCAGCAGTGGGACAGGGGGCCTCCAGGGTTCACCCCTCCACTTT
V: TRBV19; J: TRBJ2-1; D: NA; size: NA; CDR3: CASRRVGARNNEQFF; DNA: TGTGCCAGTAGAAGGGTAGGGGCGCGAAACAATGAGCAGTTCTTC
V: TRBV5-4; J: TRBJ1-3; D: TRBD1; size: NA; CDR3: CASSPGTGGNTIYF; DNA: TGTGCCAGCAGCCCCGGGACAGGGGGAAACACCATATATTTT
V: TRBV18; J: TRBJ1-1; D: NA; size: NA; CDR3: CASSPAGRGTEAFF; DNA: TGTGCCAGCTCACCAGCGGGCAGAGGGACTGAAGCTTTCTTT
V: TRBV5-1; J: TRBJ1-6; D: NA; size: NA; CDR3: CASSEGGNSPLHF; DNA: TGCGCCAGCAGCGAGGGTGGGAACTCACCCCTCCACTTT
V: TRBV18; J: TRBJ1-1; D: TRBD1; size: NA; CDR3: CASSPQGQTNTEAFF; DNA: TGTGCCAGCTCACCACAGGGACAGACAAACACTGAAGCTTTCTTT
V: TRBV4-2; J: TRBJ1-5; D: TRBD1; size: NA; CDR3: CASSLEGAGNQPQHF; DNA: TGTGCCAGCAGCCTAGAGGGGGCGGGCAATCAGCCCCAGCATTTT
V: TRBV6-2/TRBV6-3; J: TRBJ2-1; D: NA; size: NA; CDR3: CASSPSGSGGEQFF; DNA: TGTGCCAGCAGCCCAAGCGGGTCAGGAGGGGAGCAGTTCTTC
V: TRBV27; J: TRBJ2-7; D: NA; size: NA; CDR3: CASPGRGLEYF; DNA: TGTGCCAGCCCAGGGCGGGGACTGGAGTACTTC
V: TRBV5-1; J: TRBJ2-7; D: NA; size: NA; CDR3: CASSLQGGSSYEQYF; DNA: TGCGCCAGCAGCTTACAGGGGGGGAGCTCCTACGAGCAGTACTTC
V: TRBV19; J: TRBJ2-3; D: TRBD2; size: NA; CDR3: CASSIGAGVGTQYF; DNA: TGTGCCAGTAGTATAGGGGCGGGGGTTGGTACGCAGTATTTT
V: TRBV19; J: TRBJ1-2; D: TRBD1; size: NA; CDR3: CASSPGQGNHYGYTF; DNA: TGTGCCAGTAGTCCAGGACAGGGAAATCACTATGGCTACACCTTC
V: TRBV5-1; J: TRBJ1-2; D: NA; size: NA; CDR3: CASSPEGQIYGYTF; DNA: TGCGCCAGCAGCCCTGAAGGACAGATCTATGGCTACACCTTC
V: TRBV5-4; J: TRBJ1-3; D: TRBD1; size: NA; CDR3: CASGEGQGAGNTIYF; DNA: TGTGCCAGCGGTGAGGGACAGGGGGCTGGAAACACCATATATTTT
V: TRBV10-3; J: TRBJ1-4; D: NA; size: NA; CDR3: CAIGRGVSNEKLFF; DNA: TGTGCCATCGGGAGGGGTGTAAGCAATGAAAAACTGTTTTTT
V: TRBV16; J: TRBJ1-2; D: NA; size: few; CDR3: CASSQRYDPGGYTF; DNA: TGTGCCAGCAGCCAACGATACGACCCAGGTGGCTACACCTTC
V: TRBV7-6; J: TRBJ2-2; D: TRBD1; size: NA; CDR3: CASSRDRVNTGELFF; DNA: TGTGCCAGCAGCCGCGACAGGGTTAACACCGGGGAGCTGTTTTTT
V: TRBV30; J: TRBJ1-3; D: NA; size: once; CDR3: CAWSPGAGNTIYF; DNA: TGTGCCTGGAGCCCAGGGGCAGGAAACACCATATATTTT
V: TRBV18; J: TRBJ1-2; D: TRBD1; size: few; CDR3: CASSPAGTGDGGYTF; DNA: TGTGCCAGCTCACCGGCCGGGACAGGGGACGGTGGCTACACCTTC
V: TRBV6-2/TRBV6-3; J: TRBJ2-7; D: TRBD2; size: once; CDR3: CASSYQRGTYEQYF; DNA: TGTGCCAGCAGTTACCAGCGGGGGACCTACGAGCAGTACTTC
V: TRBV30; J: TRBJ1-6; D: NA; size: few; CDR3: CAWRTVYNSPLHF; DNA: TGTGCCTGGCGGACAGTCTATAATTCACCCCTCCACTTT
V: TRBV19; J: TRBJ1-2; D: TRBD1; size: NA; CDR3: CASSIPGQGYGYTF; DNA: TGTGCCAGTAGTATCCCGGGACAGGGGTATGGCTACACCTTC
V: TRBV15; J: TRBJ2-3; D: NA; size: NA; CDR3: CATSRGVLSTDTQYF; DNA: TGTGCCACCAGCAGAGGAGTGCTGAGCACAGATACGCAGTATTTT
V: TRBV27; J: TRBJ1-5; D: NA; size: NA; CDR3: CASSLFSTSNQPQHF; DNA: TGTGCCAGCAGTTTATTCAGTACCAGCAATCAGCCCCAGCATTTT
V: TRBV7-3; J: TRBJ2-1; D: TRBD2; size: few; CDR3: CASRTSGGAYNEQFF; DNA: TGTGCCAGCAGGACTAGCGGGGGGGCCTACAATGAGCAGTTCTTC
V: TRBV5-1; J: TRBJ1-1; D: TRBD1; size: NA; CDR3: CASSLVGGENTEAFF; DNA: TGCGCCAGCAGCTTGGTAGGGGGCGAGAACACTGAAGCTTTCTTT
V: TRBV5-5; J: TRBJ1-1; D: NA; size: NA; CDR3: CASSLGLLNTEAFF; DNA: TGTGCCAGCAGCTTGGGACTTCTGAACACTGAAGCTTTCTTT